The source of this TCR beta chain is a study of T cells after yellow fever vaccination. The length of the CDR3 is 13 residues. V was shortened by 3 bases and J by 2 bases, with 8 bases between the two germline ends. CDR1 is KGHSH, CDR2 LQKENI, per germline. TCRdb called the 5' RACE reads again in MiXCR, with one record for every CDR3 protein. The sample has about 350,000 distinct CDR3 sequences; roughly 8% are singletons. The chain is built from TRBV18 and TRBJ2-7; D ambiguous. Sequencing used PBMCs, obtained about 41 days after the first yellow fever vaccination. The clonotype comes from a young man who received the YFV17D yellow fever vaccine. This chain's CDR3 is CASSPPNTYEQYF. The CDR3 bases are TGTGCCAGCTCACCCCCCAACACCTACGAGCAGTACTTC. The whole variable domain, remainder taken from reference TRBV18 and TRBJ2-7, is NAGVMQNPRHLVRRRGQEARLRCSPMKGHSHVYWYRQLPEEGLKFMVYLQKENIIDESGMPKERFSAEFPKEGPSILRIQQVVRGDSAAYFCASSPPNTYEQYFGPGTRLTVT.